A single sample is the source of the 23 T cell receptor beta chains below, sequenced in a study of Ad26.COV2.S vaccination and SARS-CoV-2 variants. Specified treatment: about 20 received Ad26.COV2.S at low or high dose, single or two shots; about 5 received placebo; per-sample allocation not given. The investigators took samples on day 63 after the first vaccine or placebo injection. Repertoires were generated with immunoSEQ multiplex PCR, while TCRdb's copy carries only in-frame clones and drops some. The table shows about 440,000 clones, with 80% to 95% occurring only once. The sample was peripheral blood, taken in a trial of Ad26.COV2.S vaccine versus placebo. The receptors derive from a person aged 18-65 years who received the Ad26.COV2.S COVID-19 vaccine or a placebo.

CDR3 sequence reads: CATALTGRYEQYF. The CDR3 DNA is TGTGCCACCGCTCTGACAGGGCGATACGAGCAGTACTTC. The chain couples TRBV19 to TRBJ2-7, with 7 positions matching TRBD1. The CDR3 contains 13 residues. After removal of 10 bases from V and 4 bases from J, the junction contained 10 bases not matched to a gene. Germline lookup yields CDR1 LNHDA and CDR2 SQIVND (reference sequence).

The chain uses TRBV7-8 and TRBJ2-7; TRBD2 agrees at 7 bases. Germline V gene sequence: CDR1 SGHVS, CDR2 FQNEAQ. The CDR3 consists of 14 residues. The trim removed 6 bases at V and 2 bases at J, leaving 7 bases unmatched. The CDR3 protein is CASSALAEAYEQYF. For the CDR3, the DNA is TGTGCCAGCAGTGCCCTAGCGGAAGCCTACGAGCAGTACTTC.

With regard to this clone: Mismatch with germline at one junction end may stem from a read error. This chain links TRBV19 with TRBJ2-2, with 7 positions matching TRBD1. The CDR3 length is 13 residues. The germline V gene has CDR1 LNHDA and CDR2 SQIVND (reference sequence). The CDR3 protein is CASTGTATGELFF. In DNA, the CDR3 is TGTGCTAGTACGGGGACAGCCACCGGGGAGCTGTTTTTT. The full variable domain, completed using reference TRBV19 and TRBJ2-2, is DGGITQSPKYLFRKEGQNVTLSCEQNLNHDAMYWYRQDPGQGLRLIYYSQIVNDFQKGDIAEGYSVSREKKESFPLTVTSAQKNPTAFYLCASTGTATGELFFGEGSRLTVL.

The chain is built from TRBV6-2 or TRBV6-3 and TRBJ2-2, with 11 positions matching TRBD1. Germline CDR1 MNHEY, CDR2 SVGEGT. V trimming: 2 bases; J trimming: 3 bases; junction bases outside the gene matches: 5. The CDR3 covers 17 residues. CDR3 DNA: TGTGCCAGCAGTTACCCAGGGACAGGGGGTGACACCGGGGAGCTGTTTTTT. As protein: CASSYPGTGGDTGELFF.

V usage is TRBV10-3 and J usage is TRBJ1-6; D unclear. Germline V lookup: CDR1 ENHRY, CDR2 SYGVKD. The V end lost 0 bases, the J end lost 4 bases, and 10 bases lay between the germline ends. This CDR3 spans 16 amino acids. The CDR3 nucleotides read TGTGCCATCAGTGAGTCCGCCGGGTTATATAATTCACCCCTCCACTTT. Translating it yields CAISESAGLYNSPLHF.

CDR3: CASSRQGGNYGYTF. The CDR3 DNA sequence: TGTGCCAGCTCAAGACAGGGTGGTAACTATGGCTACACCTTC. The J gene is TRBJ1-2, the V gene TRBV18, with TRBD1 identical over 7 bases. The junction had 4 bases not matched to a gene; V was cut back by 5 bases and J by 1 base. The CDR3 extends over 14 amino acids. CDR1 KGHSH and CDR2 LQKENI come from the germline V gene. Based on the CDR3 plus reference TRBV18 and TRBJ1-2, the full variable domain is NAGVMQNPRHLVRRRGQEARLRCSPMKGHSHVYWYRQLPEEGLKFMVYLQKENIIDESGMPKERFSAEFPKEGPSILRIQQVVRGDSAAYFCASSRQGGNYGYTFGSGTRLTVV.

V usage is TRBV11-3 and J usage is TRBJ2-7; 7 nucleotides align to TRBD1. The V and J ends lost 1 base and 6 bases, in that order; junction bases with no gene match: 3. CDR1 is SGHNT, CDR2 YENEEA, per germline. This CDR3 is built from 13 residues. The DNA of the CDR3 is TGTGCCAGCAGCTTAGGGGGACAGCGCGAGCAGTACTTC. Amino acid sequence: CASSLGGQREQYF.

The V gene is TRBV11-3, the J gene TRBJ2-2; 14 nucleotides match TRBD2. Germline values: CDR1 SGHNT, CDR2 YENEEA. The CDR3 is made up of 17 amino acids. Unmatched junction bases numbered 2, after V lost 1 base and J lost 4 bases. CDR3 protein: CASSLGGLAGVTGELFF. The CDR3 nucleotides are TGTGCCAGCAGCTTAGGGGGACTAGCGGGAGTCACCGGGGAGCTGTTTTTT.

The V gene is TRBV19, the J gene TRBJ1-2; D not certain. The CDR3 has 15 residues. CDR1 is LNHDA and CDR2 is SQIVND in the germline V gene (reference sequence). The germline V and J ends were trimmed by 4 bases and 5 bases, with 17 bases remaining between them. For the CDR3, the DNA is TGTGCCAGTAGTACCTCGGCAGACCATTTTTATGGCTACACCTTC. It codes for CASSTSADHFYGYTF.

V and J are TRBV6-2 or TRBV6-3 and TRBJ1-1; possibly TRBD1 for D (6 bases). The CDR3 extends over 14 amino acids. V was trimmed by 4 bases and J by 4 bases, leaving 13 bases between them. In germline, CDR1 is MNHEY, CDR2 SVGEGT. The CDR3, as DNA: TGTGCCAGCAGTTCCAACAGGGTCGCCACTGAAGCTTTCTTT. It encodes CASSSNRVATEAFF.

In DNA form, the CDR3 reads TGTGCCAGTAGTATTGGTAGGCGGGGTTCGGTGAACACTGAAGCTTTCTTT. It codes for CASSIGRRGSVNTEAFF. The V and J genes are TRBV19 and TRBJ1-1; no definite D call. The CDR3 runs 17 residues. CDR1 and CDR2 from the germline V gene are LNHDA and SQIVND (reference sequence). Between the trimmed V and J ends, which lost 3 bases and 0 bases, there was a span of 17 bases.

The genes are TRBV7-8 and TRBJ2-3; 8 bases are shared with TRBD2. This CDR3 is 15 amino acids long. In germline, CDR1 is SGHVS, CDR2 FQNEAQ. The J segment lost 6 bases and the V segment lost 3 bases, leaving 8 bases of the junction unmatched. The CDR3, as DNA: TGTGCCAGCAGCTTTATGGGGACTAGTCCCGATACGCAGTATTTT. Protein: CASSFMGTSPDTQYF.

The V and J genes are TRBV7-7 and TRBJ1-4; weak D call: TRBD1 (6 bases). Deletions cut 3 bases from V and 8 bases from J, with 16 bases between. The germline V gene has CDR1 SSHAT and CDR2 FNYEAQ (reference sequence). This CDR3 has 15 residues. Here the CDR3 DNA reads TGTGCCAGCAGCTTCAACAGGGACCCCGGGGAAAAACTGTTTTTT. It specifies CASSFNRDPGEKLFF.

This chain joins TRBV7-2 and TRBJ2-3; D may be TRBD2 (9 bases). The V end lost 2 bases, the J end lost 4 bases, and 22 bases lay between the germline ends. Per germline, CDR1 SGHTA and CDR2 FQGNSA. The CDR3 covers 18 residues. This chain's CDR3 is CASSLLDRGAGGADTQYF. In DNA form, the CDR3 reads TGTGCCAGCAGCTTATTAGACAGGGGAGCGGGAGGCGCAGATACGCAGTATTTT.

The chain couples TRBV5-4 to TRBJ2-1; 13 positions match TRBD2. The CDR3 is 15 residues long. Germline CDR1 reads SGHNT; CDR2 reads YYREEE (reference sequence). The V segment lost 2 bases and the J segment 9 bases; nucleotides outside the gene matches: 5. The CDR3 sequence is CASSLTSGRDGEQFF. The CDR3 nucleotides read TGTGCCAGCAGCTTAACTAGCGGGAGGGATGGTGAGCAGTTCTTC.

J is TRBJ2-7 and V is TRBV7-9; tentative D call: TRBD1 (6 bases). CDR1 SEHNR and CDR2 FQNEAQ come from the germline V gene (reference sequence). This CDR3 comprises 14 residues. The ends were cut back, 1 base at V and 6 bases at J, with 13 bases in the middle. CDR3 bases: TGTGCCAGCAGCTTAGAAACAGGGTCCCCCGAGCAGTACTTC. The encoded protein is CASSLETGSPEQYF.

The genes are TRBV14 and TRBJ2-7, with D possibly matching TRBD1 (6 bases). This CDR3 contains 13 residues. Trimming took off 7 bases at V and 4 bases at J, with 14 bases between the two ends. Germline CDR1 reads SGHDN; CDR2 reads FVKESK. The CDR3 DNA follows: TGTGCCAGCACCTCAGGGGCCTATTACGAGCAGTACTTC. Translated, it gives CASTSGAYYEQYF.

J is TRBJ2-7 and V is TRBV28, with a tentative D call TRBD1 (5 bases). Germline V gene sequence: CDR1 MDHEN, CDR2 SYDVKM. V dropped 6 bases and J dropped 7 bases, with 16 bases sitting between them. CDR3 length: 13 residues. For the CDR3, the DNA is TGTGCCAGCAGCCCACTCGACAGAACGGAGCAGTACTTC. It yields the protein CASSPLDRTEQYF. Full variable domain (missing parts from reference TRBV28 and TRBJ2-7): DVKVTQSSRYLVKRTGEKVFLECVQDMDHENMFWYRQDPGLGLRLIYFSYDVKMKEKGDIPEGYSVSREKKERFSLILESASTNQTSMYLCASSPLDRTEQYFGPGTRLTVT.

The chain has TRBV19 and TRBJ2-7, with a possible D match to TRBD2 (5 bases). CDR1 is LNHDA, CDR2 SQIVND, per germline (reference sequence). The CDR3 length is 15 residues. The ends were cut back, 5 bases at V and 2 bases at J, with 16 bases in the middle. The CDR3 here is CASSSGVSEPYEQYF. Written as DNA, the CDR3 is TGTGCCAGTAGTTCCGGGGTTTCGGAACCCTACGAGCAGTACTTC.

CDR3 sequence reads: CASSLGALPTDTQYF. The CDR3 nucleotides read TGTGCCAGCAGCTTAGGCGCCCTCCCCACAGATACGCAGTATTTT. The genes are TRBV7-2 and TRBJ2-3; D not resolved. Germline V gene sequence: CDR1 SGHTA, CDR2 FQGNSA. Trimming left V 1 base short and J 2 bases short, with 10 bases between. This CDR3 has 15 residues.

V usage is TRBV5-6 and J usage is TRBJ1-3; TRBD1 matches 10 bases. The V and J ends lost 1 base and 7 bases, in that order; junction bases with no gene match: 5. Germline CDR1 and CDR2: SGHDT and YYEEEE. The CDR3 sequence is 15 residues long. The CDR3 is CASSLWPGQGNTIYF. CDR3 nucleotides: TGTGCCAGCAGCTTGTGGCCGGGACAGGGGAACACCATATATTTT.

This chain joins TRBV7-2 and TRBJ1-2; no definite D call. The germline CDR1 and CDR2 sequences are SGHTA and FQGNSA. V shed 8 bases and J shed 0 bases, with 7 bases lying between them. The CDR3 length is 12 residues. The CDR3 nucleotides read TGTGCCAGCGGGAGGGCTAACTATGGCTACACCTTC. It codes for CASGRANYGYTF. Variable domain in full (rest from reference TRBV7-2 and TRBJ1-2): GAGVSQSPSNKVTEKGKDVELRCDPISGHTALYWYRQSLGQGLEFLIYFQGNSAPDKSGLPSDRFSAERTGGSVSTLTIQRTQQEDSAVYLCASGRANYGYTFGSGTRLTVV.

The V and J genes are TRBV4-3 and TRBJ2-3, with 7 bases that match TRBD2. CDR1 is LGHNA and CDR2 is YSLEER in the germline V gene. With V trimmed by 0 bases and J by 0 bases, 12 bases remained unmatched. The CDR3 contains 19 residues. The CDR3 nucleotides read TGCGCCAGCAGCCAAGATTTCGGCGGGAGCGGTTTTAGCACAGATACGCAGTATTTT. Translated, it gives CASSQDFGGSGFSTDTQYF.